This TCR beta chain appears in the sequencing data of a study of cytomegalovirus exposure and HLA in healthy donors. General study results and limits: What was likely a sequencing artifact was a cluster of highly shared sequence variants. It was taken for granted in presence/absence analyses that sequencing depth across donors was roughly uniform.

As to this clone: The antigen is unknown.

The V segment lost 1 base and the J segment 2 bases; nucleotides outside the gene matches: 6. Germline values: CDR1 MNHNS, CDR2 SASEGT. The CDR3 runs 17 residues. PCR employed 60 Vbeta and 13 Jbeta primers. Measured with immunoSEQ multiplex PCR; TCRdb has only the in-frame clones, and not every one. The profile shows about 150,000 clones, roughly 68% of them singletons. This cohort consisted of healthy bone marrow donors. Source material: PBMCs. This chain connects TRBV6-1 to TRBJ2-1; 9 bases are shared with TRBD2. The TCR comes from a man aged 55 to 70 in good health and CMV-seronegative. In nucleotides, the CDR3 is TGTGCCAGCAGTGAAGTGCCGGGACTAGCCCCCTACAATGAGCAGTTCTTC. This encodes CASSEVPGLAPYNEQFF.